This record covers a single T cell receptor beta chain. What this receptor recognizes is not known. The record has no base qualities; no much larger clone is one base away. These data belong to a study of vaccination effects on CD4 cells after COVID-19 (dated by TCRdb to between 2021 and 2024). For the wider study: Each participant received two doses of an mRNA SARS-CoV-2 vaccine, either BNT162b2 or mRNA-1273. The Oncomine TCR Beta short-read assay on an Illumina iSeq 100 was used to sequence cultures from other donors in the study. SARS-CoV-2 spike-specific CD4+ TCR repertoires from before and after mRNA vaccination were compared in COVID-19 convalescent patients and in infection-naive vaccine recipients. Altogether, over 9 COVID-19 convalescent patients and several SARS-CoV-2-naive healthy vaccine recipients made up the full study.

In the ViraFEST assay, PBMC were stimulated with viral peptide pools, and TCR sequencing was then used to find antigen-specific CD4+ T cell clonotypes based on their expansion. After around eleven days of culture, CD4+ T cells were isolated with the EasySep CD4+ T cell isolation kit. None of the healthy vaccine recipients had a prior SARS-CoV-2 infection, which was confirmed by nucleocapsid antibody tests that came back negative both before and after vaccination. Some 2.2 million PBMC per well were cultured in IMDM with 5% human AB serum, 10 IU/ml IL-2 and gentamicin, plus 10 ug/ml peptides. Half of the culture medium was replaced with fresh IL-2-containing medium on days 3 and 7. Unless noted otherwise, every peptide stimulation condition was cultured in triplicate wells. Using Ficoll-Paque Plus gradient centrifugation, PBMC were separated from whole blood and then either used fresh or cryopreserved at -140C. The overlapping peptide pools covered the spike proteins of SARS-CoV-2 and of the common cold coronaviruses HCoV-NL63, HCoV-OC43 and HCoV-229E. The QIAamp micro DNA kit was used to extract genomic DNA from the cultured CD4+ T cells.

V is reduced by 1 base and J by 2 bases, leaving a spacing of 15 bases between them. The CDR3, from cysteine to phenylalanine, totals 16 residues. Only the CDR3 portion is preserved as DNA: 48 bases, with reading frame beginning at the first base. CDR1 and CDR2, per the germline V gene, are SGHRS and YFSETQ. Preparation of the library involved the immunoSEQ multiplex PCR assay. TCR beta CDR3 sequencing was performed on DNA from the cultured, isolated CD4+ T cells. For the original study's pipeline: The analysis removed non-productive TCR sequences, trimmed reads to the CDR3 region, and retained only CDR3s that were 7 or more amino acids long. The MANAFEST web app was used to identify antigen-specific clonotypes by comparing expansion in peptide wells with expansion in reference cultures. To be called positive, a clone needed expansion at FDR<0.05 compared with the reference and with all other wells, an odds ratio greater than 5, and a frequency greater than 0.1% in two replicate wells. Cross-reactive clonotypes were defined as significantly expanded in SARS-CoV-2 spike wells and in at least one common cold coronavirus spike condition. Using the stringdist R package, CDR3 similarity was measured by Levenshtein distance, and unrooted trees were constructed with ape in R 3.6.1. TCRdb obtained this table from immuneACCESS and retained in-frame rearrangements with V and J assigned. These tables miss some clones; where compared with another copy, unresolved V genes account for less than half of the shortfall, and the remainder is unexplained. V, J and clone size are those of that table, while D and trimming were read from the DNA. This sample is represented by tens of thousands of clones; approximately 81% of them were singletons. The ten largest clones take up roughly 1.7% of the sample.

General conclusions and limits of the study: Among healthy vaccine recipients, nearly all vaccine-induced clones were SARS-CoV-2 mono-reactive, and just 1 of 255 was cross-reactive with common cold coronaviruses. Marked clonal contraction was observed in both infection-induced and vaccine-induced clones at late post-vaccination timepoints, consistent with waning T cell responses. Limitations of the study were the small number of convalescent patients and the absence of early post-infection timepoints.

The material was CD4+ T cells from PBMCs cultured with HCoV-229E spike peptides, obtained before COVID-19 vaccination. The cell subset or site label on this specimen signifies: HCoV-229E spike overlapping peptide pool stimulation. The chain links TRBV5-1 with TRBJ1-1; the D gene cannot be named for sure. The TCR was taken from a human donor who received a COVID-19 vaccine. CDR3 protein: CASSLYRGLGNTEAFF. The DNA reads TGCGCCAGCAGCTTGTATCGAGGGCTCGGAAACACTGAAGCTTTCTTT. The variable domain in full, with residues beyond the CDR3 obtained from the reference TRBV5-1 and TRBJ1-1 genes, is KAGVTQTPRYLIKTRGQQVTLSCSPISGHRSVSWYQQTPGQGLQFLFEYFSETQRNKGNFPGRFSGRQFSNSRSEMNVSTLELGDSALYLCASSLYRGLGNTEAFFGQGTRLTVV.